This entry concerns a single TCR beta chain. TCR beta CDR3 regions were amplified from RNA transcripts. With the HTBI primer set, the TCR CDR3 went through a first round of RT-PCR. A single record per CDR3 protein comes from TCRdb applying MiXCR to the multiplex PCR reads. The top ten clones hold roughly 53% of a sample with 250,000 to 300,000 distinct CDR3 sequences, approximately 15% of them seen once. The record originates from a study of T cells in Graves' hyperthyroidism and ophthalmopathy. V lost 4 bases to trimming and J lost 6 bases, with 16 bases between them. CDR1 and CDR2 (germline): SEHNR, FQNEAQ (reference sequence). The CDR3 spans 15 residues.

The TCR comes from a woman aged 55-69 years with Graves' ophthalmopathy. The material sequenced was blood. V and J are TRBV7-9 and TRBJ1-5; D gene ambiguous. CDR3 in amino acids: CASSSSEWSGQPQHF. The CDR3 nucleotides read TGTGCCAGCAGCTCCTCGGAGTGGTCGGGTCAGCCCCAGCATTTT.